These T cell receptor beta chains were read from a single sample in a study of shared clonotypes between healthy human individuals. The data were produced by immunoSEQ multiplex PCR, yet TCRdb's version contains in-frame clones alone and is incomplete. Of 2 million to 2.5 million clones in the sample, 93% are singletons; the top ten hold about 0.34%. The sample comprised naive CD4+ T cells from PBMCs. The source of these receptors is a man between 18 and 29 years old in good health. Some clones in this sample may be carry-over from other donors' samples. The CDR3 runs from the conserved cysteine through the conserved F or W. D genes are given only for firm matches. The size field is filled for only some rows; it gives once, few, many or a size class.

>TRBJ2-1|NA|TRBV9|NA|15
CASSVEGGSYNEQFF
TGTGCCAGCAGCGTAGAGGGGGGGTCCTACAATGAGCAGTTCTTC
>TRBJ2-2|TRBD2|TRBV7-9|NA|15
CASSPPTSRVGELFF
TGTGCCAGCAGCCCGCCGACTAGCAGGGTCGGGGAGCTGTTTTTT
>TRBJ2-7|NA|TRBV4-3|NA|18
CASSPRDRDHIIIYEQYF
TGCGCCAGCAGCCCCCGGGACCGGGACCACATAATTATCTACGAGCAGTACTTC
>TRBJ2-7|NA|TRBV4-1|NA|16
CASSQGDQGIGYEQYF
TGCGCCAGCAGCCAAGGAGATCAGGGGATAGGATACGAGCAGTACTTC
>TRBJ2-5|TRBD2|TRBV6-6|NA|16
CASSDDTSGGWETQYF
TGTGCCAGCAGCGATGATACTAGCGGGGGGTGGGAGACCCAGTACTTC
>TRBJ2-5|TRBD2|TRBV4-1|NA|15
CASSPIRLAQETQYF
TGCGCCAGCAGCCCGATCAGACTAGCTCAAGAGACCCAGTACTTC
>TRBJ1-1|NA|TRBV19|NA|14
CASSPRGRSTEAFF
TGTGCCAGTAGTCCGCGGGGAAGGAGCACTGAAGCTTTCTTT
>TRBJ1-6|TRBD1|TRBV6-5|NA|13
CASTPQGGSPLHF
TGTGCCAGCACCCCCCAGGGGGGATCACCCCTCCACTTT
>TRBJ2-7|NA|TRBV27|NA|13
CASRRTATYEQYF
TGTGCCAGCAGACGGACGGCAACCTACGAGCAGTACTTC
>TRBJ2-5|NA|TRBV6-5|NA|15
CASSYRPSWAETQYF
TGTGCCAGCAGTTACAGGCCTAGTTGGGCGGAGACCCAGTACTTC
>TRBJ2-1|TRBD2|TRBV25-1|NA|15
CASSEPGLAGNEQFF
TGTGCCAGCAGTGAACCGGGACTAGCGGGAAATGAGCAGTTCTTC
>TRBJ2-2|NA|TRBV5-1|NA|16
CASSPTEAVNTGELFF
TGCGCCAGCAGCCCCACCGAGGCAGTTAACACCGGGGAGCTGTTTTTT
>TRBJ2-1|NA|TRBV5-4|NA|11
CASTNYNEQFF
TGTGCTTCAACTAATTACAATGAGCAGTTCTTC
>TRBJ2-7|NA|TRBV6-6|NA|16
CASSYSAGSTSYEQYF
TGTGCCAGCAGTTACTCGGCGGGCTCCACCTCCTACGAGCAGTACTTC
>TRBJ2-7|TRBD1|TRBV29-1|NA|13
CSPKGQAPYEQYF
TGCAGCCCCAAGGGACAGGCGCCTTACGAGCAGTACTTC
>TRBJ1-3|NA|TRBV15|once|16
CATSPGGGRSGNTIYF
TGTGCCACCAGCCCAGGTGGCGGCCGCTCTGGAAACACCATATATTTT
>TRBJ2-7|NA|TRBV6-1|NA|14
CASSEGVRPYEQYF
TGTGCCAGCAGTGAAGGGGTCCGTCCCTACGAGCAGTACTTC
>TRBJ2-1|NA|TRBV9|NA|13
CASSGGTRNEQFF
TGTGCCAGCAGCGGCGGGACCCGGAATGAGCAGTTCTTC
>TRBJ1-4|TRBD1|TRBV5-6|NA|13
CASRLDREEKLFF
TGTGCCAGCAGGTTGGACAGGGAAGAAAAACTGTTTTTT
>TRBJ2-1|NA|TRBV29-1|NA|16
CSVEDRTHYRVYEQFF
TGCAGCGTTGAAGATCGGACACACTATAGGGTTTATGAGCAGTTCTTC
>TRBJ2-1|NA|TRBV4-3|NA|20
CASSQEIRGTSIRSYNEQFF
TGCGCCAGCAGCCAAGAAATACGCGGGACTTCCATACGCTCCTACAATGAGCAGTTCTTC
>TRBJ1-4|NA|TRBV5-1|NA|14
CASASHPTNEKLFF
TGCGCCAGCGCCTCCCACCCCACTAATGAAAAACTGTTTTTT
>TRBJ1-5|NA|TRBV6-5|NA|13
CASRARSNQPQHF
TGTGCCAGCCGGGCGAGGAGCAATCAGCCCCAGCATTTT
>TRBJ1-2|TRBD1|TRBV6-6|NA|12
CASRDRGYGYTF
TGTGCCAGCCGGGACAGGGGCTATGGCTACACCTTC
>TRBJ2-7|NA|TRBV19|NA|16
CASSPLTATGSYEQYF
TGTGCCAGTAGTCCCCTTACCGCGACTGGTTCCTACGAGCAGTACTTC
>TRBJ1-2|NA|TRBV13|NA|12
CASSIRPGRKTF
TGTGCCAGCAGCATACGGCCGGGGCGTAAGACCTTC
>TRBJ2-7|NA|TRBV7-8|NA|13
CASSTLLAYEQYF
TGTGCCAGCAGCACACTCCTAGCATATGAGCAGTACTTC
>TRBJ2-5|NA|TRBV18|NA|16
CASSRKDAGIRETQYF
TGTGCCAGCTCACGAAAGGATGCGGGGATCCGAGAGACCCAGTACTTC
>TRBJ2-7|TRBD1|TRBV7-8|NA|14
CASSLRDRLHEQYF
TGTGCCAGCAGCCTCCGGGACAGGTTACACGAGCAGTACTTC
>TRBJ1-5|NA|TRBV28|NA|17
CASSPDVGGSGNQPQHF
TGTGCCAGCAGTCCCGACGTTGGAGGGTCGGGCAATCAGCCCCAGCATTTT
>TRBJ2-7|NA|TRBV30|NA|13
CALIGRGSYEQYF
TGTGCCTTAATTGGCAGGGGTTCGTACGAGCAGTACTTC
>TRBJ2-5|NA|TRBV11-1|NA|13
CASRSALQETQYF
TGTGCCAGCAGATCCGCCCTACAAGAGACCCAGTACTTC
>TRBJ1-5|NA|TRBV10-2|NA|14
CASRSAVGNQPQHF
TGCGCCAGCAGGAGTGCGGTTGGGAATCAGCCCCAGCATTTT
>TRBJ1-1|TRBD1|TRBV11-2|NA|16
CASSQGTGLKYTEAFF
TGTGCCAGCAGCCAAGGGACAGGGCTAAAATACACTGAAGCTTTCTTT
>TRBJ1-5|TRBD1|TRBV19|NA|16
CASSSAGGTPWQPQHF
TGTGCCAGTAGTAGTGCAGGGGGGACTCCTTGGCAGCCCCAGCATTTT
>TRBJ1-3|TRBD1|TRBV28|NA|12
CASGTAGNTIYF
TGTGCCAGCGGGACAGCTGGAAACACCATATATTTT
>TRBJ2-1|TRBD2|TRBV4-2|NA|17
CASSHNLAGDTYNEQFF
TGTGCCAGCAGCCACAACTTAGCGGGAGACACCTACAATGAGCAGTTCTTC
>TRBJ2-5|NA|TRBV5-1|NA|14
CASSWGTDRETQYF
TGCGCCAGCAGCTGGGGGACTGATCGTGAGACCCAGTACTTC
>TRBJ1-4|TRBD1|TRBV25-1|NA|17
CASSPPGTGGHREKLFF
TGTGCCAGCAGTCCGCCGGGGACAGGGGGCCATAGGGAAAAACTGTTTTTT
>TRBJ1-2|NA|TRBV13|once|14
CASSSDQGNYGYTF
TGTGCCAGCAGCTCGGACCAGGGTAACTATGGCTACACCTTC
>TRBJ1-1|NA|TRBV5-6|NA|15
CASTLFQGFMTEAFF
TGTGCCAGCACCCTTTTTCAGGGTTTTATGACTGAAGCTTTCTTT